The clone carrying this T cell receptor (beta chain) has a handful of counts. This record belongs to a study of cytomegalovirus exposure and HLA in healthy donors. Trimming pared 0 bases from V and 2 bases from J, leaving 11 bases between. This CDR3 region has 15 residues. Germline lookup yields CDR1 LGHNA and CDR2 YSLEER. The PCR used 60 Vbeta and 13 Jbeta primers. TCRdb's table, derived via immunoSEQ multiplex PCR, lists solely in-frame clones and lacks some. Of over 65,000 clones listed, 65% to 80% are singletons. The sequencing sample was made of PBMCs. This TCR was recovered from a human donor in good health. The J gene is TRBJ2-7, the V gene TRBV4-3; no clear D gene. This chain's CDR3 is CASSQDPTVTYEQYF. CDR3 in DNA: TGCGCCAGCAGCCAAGACCCTACAGTGACCTACGAGCAGTACTTC.